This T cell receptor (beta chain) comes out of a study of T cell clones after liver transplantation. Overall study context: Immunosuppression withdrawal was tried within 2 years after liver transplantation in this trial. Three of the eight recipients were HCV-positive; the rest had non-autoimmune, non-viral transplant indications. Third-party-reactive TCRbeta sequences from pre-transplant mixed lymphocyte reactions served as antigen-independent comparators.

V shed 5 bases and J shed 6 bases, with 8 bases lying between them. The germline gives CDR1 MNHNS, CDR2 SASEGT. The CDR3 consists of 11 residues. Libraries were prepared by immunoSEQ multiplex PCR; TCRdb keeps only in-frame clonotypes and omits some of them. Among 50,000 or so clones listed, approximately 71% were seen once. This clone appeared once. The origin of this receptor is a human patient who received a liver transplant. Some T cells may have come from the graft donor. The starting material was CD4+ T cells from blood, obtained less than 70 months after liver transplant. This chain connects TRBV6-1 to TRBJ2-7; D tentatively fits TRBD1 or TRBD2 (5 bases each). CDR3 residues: CASSRGVEQYF. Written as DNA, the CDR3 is TGTGCCAGCAGTCGAGGGGTCGAGCAGTACTTC.